Each of the 30 T cell receptor beta chains below was sequenced from the same sample in a study of CD8 T cells in ankylosing spondylitis. TCRdb fed the 5' RACE reads into MiXCR, producing one record per CDR3 protein. The sample lists some 130,000 distinct CDR3 sequences, 10% to 12% occurring once. Sequenced input: blood, either unsorted or a sorted T cell fraction (not recorded which). Source of these receptors: a female donor with ankylosing spondylitis or in good health (not recorded which).

This clonotype was detected ten times or more. The V and J genes are TRBV4-2 and TRBJ1-3, with 7 bases lining up with TRBD1. The V gene end was trimmed by 1 base and the J gene end by 3 bases; junction bases not matched to a gene: 3. Germline CDR1 reads LGHNA; CDR2 reads YNFKEQ. CDR3 length equals 15 residues. The CDR3 region has the DNA TGTGCCAGCAGCCAAGGGGACAGTCTTGGAAACACCATATATTTT. This gives the protein CASSQGDSLGNTIYF.

There are many counts of this clonotype. The rearrangement joins TRBV16 to TRBJ2-7, with D uncertain. This CDR3 spans 13 amino acids. Trimming stripped 4 bases from V and 3 bases from J, with 10 bases between. The germline V gene encodes CDR1 KGHSY and CDR2 FQNENV. CDR3 sequence reads: CASSPSLIYEQYF. CDR3 in DNA: TGTGCCAGCAGCCCCAGCCTCATCTACGAGCAGTACTTC.

This clonotype was found many times. This sequence joins TRBV18 and TRBJ2-7; D uncertain. CDR1 is KGHSH, CDR2 LQKENI, per germline. The V end lost 3 bases, the J end lost 3 bases, and 9 bases lay between the germline ends. The CDR3 has 13 residues. The DNA for the CDR3 is TGTGCCAGCTCACCCTCAGCCATCTACGAGCAGTACTTC. It yields the protein CASSPSAIYEQYF.

This clonotype was observed a handful of times. The chain employs TRBV2 and TRBJ1-2, with TRBD1 as a possible D gene (6 bases). The CDR3 totals 14 residues. CDR1 is SNHLY, CDR2 FYNNEI, per germline. The V and J ends lost 6 bases and 4 bases respectively, with 15 bases between them. CDR3 sequence (DNA): TGTGCCAGCAGCATCAACAGGGTCCTCTATGGCTACACCTTC. Translating gives CASSINRVLYGYTF.

This clonotype has more than one count but fewer than ten. DNA of the CDR3: TGTGCCAGCAGTTTTGGCGGCGCAGGGCCCGAGCAGTACTTC. This sequence encodes CASSFGGAGPEQYF. The rearrangement uses TRBV28 and TRBJ2-7; a weak D match, TRBD1 (5 bases). This CDR3 region has 14 residues. Germline V gene sequence: CDR1 MDHEN, CDR2 SYDVKM. Between the trimmed V and J ends, which lost 3 bases and 6 bases, there was a span of 15 bases.

This clonotype was counted a few times. The CDR3 DNA is TGTGCCAGCAGTTTAGAGGGCAGCCATTCACCCCTCCACTTT. Translated: CASSLEGSHSPLHF. The rearrangement joins TRBV12-3 or TRBV12-4 to TRBJ1-6; D uncertain. The CDR3 has 14 amino acids. The V end lost 1 base, the J end lost 8 bases, and 9 bases lay between the germline ends.

This clonotype was observed many times. The rearrangement joins TRBV2 to TRBJ2-2; D not resolved. Germline V lookup: CDR1 SNHLY, CDR2 FYNNEI. The CDR3 has 14 amino acids. Trimming removed 7 bases from V and 0 bases from J, with 9 bases in between. CDR3 loop: CASKELTNTGELFF. The CDR3 DNA is TGTGCCAGCAAGGAGCTCACGAACACCGGGGAGCTGTTTTTT.

The V and J genes are TRBV28 and TRBJ2-2; TRBD1 matches at 9 bases. V lost 6 bases and J lost 2; bases outside the gene matches: 7. CDR3 size: 16 residues. CDR1 and CDR2 (germline): MDHEN, SYDVKM. The CDR3: CASRTPGQGNTGELFF. For the CDR3, the DNA is TGTGCCAGCAGAACCCCGGGACAGGGCAACACCGGGGAGCTGTTTTTT.

This clonotype was seen many times. V and J are TRBV29-1 and TRBJ2-5; no firm D call. The germline V gene has CDR1 SQVTM and CDR2 ANQGSEA. The CDR3 totals 11 residues. The V gene lost 5 bases and the J gene lost 2 bases, with 6 bases spanning the gap. CDR3: CSVLPQETQYF. The CDR3 region has the DNA TGCAGCGTTTTGCCGCAAGAGACCCAGTACTTC.

The chain carries TRBV11-2 and TRBJ2-2; D might be TRBD2 (5 bases). Trimming left V 3 bases short and J 4 bases short, with 12 bases between. Germline CDR1 and CDR2: SGHAT and FQNNGV. CDR3 length: 15 residues. The CDR3 DNA follows: TGTGCCAGCAGCTTTTATGGGAGTTTCACCGGGGAGCTGTTTTTT. This encodes CASSFYGSFTGELFF.

This clonotype was detected ten times or more. The V and J genes are TRBV7-9 and TRBJ1-2, with a possible D match to TRBD1 (5 bases). CDR1 is SEHNR, CDR2 FQNEAQ, per germline (reference sequence). The V and J ends lost 4 bases and 4 bases respectively, with 10 bases between them. This CDR3 region has 13 residues. The CDR3 loop reads CASSSTGIYGYTF. The CDR3 region has the DNA TGTGCCAGCAGCTCCACAGGCATCTATGGCTACACCTTC.

The rearrangement links TRBV20-1 to TRBJ1-1; D is unresolved. Germline CDR1 reads DFQATT; CDR2 reads SNEGSKA (reference sequence). CDR3 length: 12 residues. Trimming shortened V by 3 bases and J by 6 bases, and 11 bases separated the two germline ends. CDR3 residues: CSASDGRPEAFF. Written as DNA, the CDR3 is TGCAGTGCTAGCGATGGACGGCCTGAAGCTTTCTTT.

This clonotype was seen many times. V is TRBV12-3 or TRBV12-4 and J is TRBJ2-7; 9 bases map to TRBD2. V lost 2 bases to trimming and J lost 2 bases; unmatched junction nucleotides: 4. The CDR3 is 15 amino acids. The CDR3 nucleotides read TGTGCCAGCAGTTTAAGGACTAGCGTAACCTACGAGCAGTACTTC. Protein: CASSLRTSVTYEQYF.

This clonotype was counted many times. The V call is TRBV12-3 or TRBV12-4, the J call TRBJ2-5; no clear D gene. The V end lost 1 base, the J end lost 5 bases, and 8 bases lay between the germline ends. The CDR3 loop spans 13 amino acids. DNA of the CDR3: TGTGCCAGCAGTTTAGGGAAAAGGGAGACCCAGTACTTC. Its protein is CASSLGKRETQYF.

This clonotype was seen repeatedly, ten times or more. This sequence joins TRBV5-1 and TRBJ2-5; D ambiguous. The CDR3 is made up of 11 amino acids. V dropped 6 bases and J dropped 0 bases, with 3 bases sitting between them. Germline CDR1 reads SGHRS; CDR2 reads YFSETQ. CDR3 residues: CASTNQETQYF. The DNA for the CDR3 is TGCGCCAGCACCAACCAAGAGACCCAGTACTTC. The variable domain in full, with the rest retrieved from reference TRBV5-1 and TRBJ2-5, is KAGVTQTPRYLIKTRGQQVTLSCSPISGHRSVSWYQQTPGQGLQFLFEYFSETQRNKGNFPGRFSGRQFSNSRSEMNVSTLELGDSALYLCASTNQETQYFGPGTRLLVL.

At least ten counts were recorded for this clonotype. The genes are TRBV20-1 and TRBJ1-6; maybe TRBD1 (5 bases). Trimming shortened V by 3 bases and J by 8 bases, and 20 bases separated the two germline ends. The germline gives CDR1 DFQATT, CDR2 SNEGSKA (reference sequence). The CDR3 sequence is 16 residues long. CDR3 nucleotide sequence: TGCAGTGCTAGCCAGGGTTTAGCGAATTCATATTCACCCCTCCACTTT. Its protein product is CSASQGLANSYSPLHF.

This clonotype was counted a few times. The chain uses TRBV29-1 and TRBJ1-2; 7 nucleotides match TRBD1. Trimming cost V 5 bases and J 11 bases; bases outside gene matches: 8. CDR1 is SQVTM and CDR2 is ANQGSEA in the germline V gene. The CDR3 runs to 11 residues. The CDR3 bases are TGCAGCGTTAGACAGGGCGATCTGTACACCTTC. It is translated as CSVRQGDLYTF.

The sample holds many counts of this clonotype. V usage is TRBV12-3 or TRBV12-4 and J usage is TRBJ2-3, with TRBD1 matching over 12 bases. The CDR3 is 17 residues long. The V segment lost 6 bases and the J segment 2 bases; nucleotides outside the gene matches: 9. The CDR3 bases are TGTGCCAGCAGCTATAATCCGGGACAGGGGGCCACAGATACGCAGTATTTT. This codes for CASSYNPGQGATDTQYF.

The table lists this clonotype with many counts. The chain employs TRBV29-1 and TRBJ1-2; no clear D gene. V lost 2 bases, J lost 8 bases, and 15 bases lay in between. CDR1 and CDR2 from the germline V gene are SQVTM and ANQGSEA. This CDR3 spans 13 amino acids. The CDR3 spells CSVEKGGLWGYTF. In nucleotides, the CDR3 is TGCAGCGTTGAAAAGGGAGGGTTATGGGGCTACACCTTC.

This clonotype occurred many times. V usage is TRBV7-8 and J usage is TRBJ2-2; D is tentatively TRBD1 or TRBD2 (5 bases each). Trimming took off 0 bases at V and 3 bases at J, with 11 bases between the two ends. Germline assignment: CDR1 SGHVS and CDR2 FQNEAQ. This CDR3 is 16 amino acids long. CDR3 DNA sequence: TGTGCCAGCAGCTTAGCGCTCCGGGGCCACACCGGGGAGCTGTTTTTT. It specifies CASSLALRGHTGELFF.

Many counts were recorded for this clonotype. The chain uses TRBV2 and TRBJ2-1, with a tentative D call TRBD2 (6 bases). The ends were cut back, 4 bases at V and 4 bases at J, with 17 bases in the middle. This CDR3 has 16 residues. Germline V gene data show CDR1 as SNHLY and CDR2 as FYNNEI. The CDR3 sequence is CASSVGLPRGYNEQFF. CDR3 DNA: TGTGCCAGCAGTGTGGGGTTACCGCGGGGATACAATGAGCAGTTCTTC.

Many counts were recorded for this clonotype. V and J are TRBV5-1 and TRBJ1-6; possibly TRBD1 for D (6 bases). Germline V gene lookup returns CDR1 SGHRS and CDR2 YFSETQ. The CDR3 is 14 amino acids. V was trimmed by 3 bases and J by 11 bases, leaving 15 bases between them. In nucleotides, the CDR3 is TGCGCCAGCAGCTGGTCGGGACAAGATGCACCCCTCCACTTT. It yields the protein CASSWSGQDAPLHF.

This clonotype was observed at least ten times. This chain joins TRBV6-5 and TRBJ2-1; TRBD2 aligns across 12 bases. J was trimmed by 9 bases and V by 4 bases; bases with no gene match: 16. The CDR3 totals 18 residues. Germline CDR1 reads MNHEY; CDR2 reads SVGAGI. CDR3 residues: CASSSFGTSGLPFGEQFF. The CDR3 DNA follows: TGTGCCAGCAGTTCTTTCGGGACTAGCGGGTTGCCGTTCGGTGAGCAGTTCTTC.

In its sample, this clonotype was seen many times. This sequence joins TRBV7-3 and TRBJ1-1, with 7 bases fitting TRBD1. Per germline, CDR1 SGHTA and CDR2 FQGTGA. V was clipped by 4 bases and J by 0 bases; unmatched bases: 2. There are 14 residues in the CDR3. In nucleotides, the CDR3 is TGTGCCAGCAGCTCGGGACAGATGAACACTGAAGCTTTCTTT. Translating it yields CASSSGQMNTEAFF. The full variable domain, in which reference TRBV7-3 and TRBJ1-1 provide the parts outside the CDR3, is GAGVSQTPSNKVTEKGKYVELRCDPISGHTALYWYRQSLGQGPEFLIYFQGTGAADDSGLPNDRFFAVRPEGSVSTLKIQRTERGDSAVYLCASSSGQMNTEAFFGQGTRLTVV.

The sample holds many counts of this clonotype. The rearrangement links TRBV7-9 to TRBJ2-1; D is uncertain. V lost 4 bases and J lost 5, with 21 bases in between. Germline-derived CDR1 and CDR2 are SEHNR and FQNEAQ (reference sequence). The CDR3 is 17 amino acids. The CDR3 reads CASSSPPGRIDDNEQFF. As DNA, the CDR3 is TGTGCCAGCAGCTCCCCCCCCGGAAGGATCGATGACAATGAGCAGTTCTTC.

Only a few counts were recorded for this clonotype. The chain uses TRBV29-1 and TRBJ2-3; D is possibly TRBD2 (5 bases). Trimming took 4 bases from V and 5 from J, leaving 13 bases between them. The CDR3 runs 13 residues. Germline V gives CDR1 SQVTM, CDR2 ANQGSEA. Written as DNA, the CDR3 is TGCAGCGTTGTTCCGGGGAAGGGAGATACGCAGTATTTT. It encodes CSVVPGKGDTQYF.

In its sample, this clonotype was seen many times. The V gene is TRBV20-1, the J gene TRBJ1-4; D is possibly TRBD1 (5 bases). V gave up 1 base and J gave up 1 base, with 10 bases separating them. Germline CDR1 is DFQATT and CDR2 is SNEGSKA (reference sequence). The CDR3 length is 15 residues. As DNA, the CDR3 is TGCAGTGCTAGAGCTCTGGGGCTAACTAATGAAAAACTGTTTTTT. Translating gives CSARALGLTNEKLFF.

This clonotype was detected ten times or more. This sequence joins TRBV10-3 and TRBJ2-7; a possible D gene is TRBD2 (6 bases). This CDR3 spans 14 amino acids. CDR1 is ENHRY, CDR2 SYGVKD, per germline. V lost 6 bases to trimming and J lost 0 bases, with 12 bases between them. The DNA for the CDR3 is TGTGCCATCAGGCCCGGGACTGGCTCCTACGAGCAGTACTTC. It yields the protein CAIRPGTGSYEQYF.

This clonotype came up many times. J is TRBJ2-5 and V is TRBV27, with 7 bases identical to TRBD1. The ends lost 6 bases at V and 7 bases at J; junction bases unmatched: 8. The length of the CDR3 is 13 residues. Germline V lookup: CDR1 MNHEY, CDR2 SMNVEV (reference sequence). CDR3 nucleotides: TGTGCCAGCAGCCTCGACAGGGAAGGGACCCAGTACTTC. Its protein is CASSLDREGTQYF.

This clonotype turned up a few times. V gene TRBV3-1 combines with J gene TRBJ2-1; D is perhaps TRBD1 (6 bases). Germline V gives CDR1 LGHDT, CDR2 YNNKEL (reference sequence). This CDR3 has 16 residues. V lost 4 bases, J lost 4 bases, and 17 bases lay in between. The chain's CDR3 is CASSPVAGVGYNEQFF. CDR3 nucleotide sequence: TGTGCCAGCAGCCCCGTGGCAGGGGTCGGTTACAATGAGCAGTTCTTC.